The source of this TCR beta chain is a study of OX40 agonist ivuxolimab in advanced cancers. V shed 6 bases and J 4 bases; nucleotides not matched to a gene: 10. The V gene's germline CDR1 is MNHEY and CDR2 SVGAGI. The CDR3 extends over 15 amino acids. At baseline, cycle 4 day 1, and cycle 7 day 1, blood was sampled. The data were produced by immunoSEQ multiplex PCR, yet TCRdb's version contains in-frame clones alone and is incomplete. The sample holds some 45,000 clones, more than 75% seen once. This specimen was CD4+ or CD8+ T cells sorted from blood, taken in a trial of the OX40 agonist ivuxolimab. The gene calls are TRBV6-5 and TRBJ1-1; 8 bases match TRBD1. This TCR was sampled from an adult with an advanced solid tumor such as melanoma, head and neck, liver or kidney cancer. In DNA, the CDR3 is TGTGCCAGCAGCGCCGTCGACAGGGGTACCACTGAAGCTTTCTTT. As protein: CASSAVDRGTTEAFF.